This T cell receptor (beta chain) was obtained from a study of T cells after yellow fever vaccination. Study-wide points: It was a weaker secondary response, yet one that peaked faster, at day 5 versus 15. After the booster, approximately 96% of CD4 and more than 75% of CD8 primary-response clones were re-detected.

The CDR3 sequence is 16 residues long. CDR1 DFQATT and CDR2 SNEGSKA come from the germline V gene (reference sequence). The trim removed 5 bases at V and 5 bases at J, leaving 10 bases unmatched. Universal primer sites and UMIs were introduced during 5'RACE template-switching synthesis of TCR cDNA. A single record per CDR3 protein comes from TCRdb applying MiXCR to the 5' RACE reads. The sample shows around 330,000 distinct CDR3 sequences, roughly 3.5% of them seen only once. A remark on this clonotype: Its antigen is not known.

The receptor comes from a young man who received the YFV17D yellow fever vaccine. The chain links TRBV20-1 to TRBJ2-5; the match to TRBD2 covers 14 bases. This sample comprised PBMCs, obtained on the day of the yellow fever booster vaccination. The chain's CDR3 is CSAPPTSGGAWETQYF. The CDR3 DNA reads TGCAGTGCTCCTCCGACTAGCGGGGGGGCTTGGGAGACCCAGTACTTC.